Listed here is a single T cell receptor (beta chain). Its antigen is currently unknown. Treatment meaning: roughly 18 received Ad26.COV2.S at low or high dose, single or two shots; about 5 received placebo; per-sample allocation not given. Sampling was performed 63 days after the first vaccine or placebo injection. The data stem from a study of Ad26.COV2.S vaccination and SARS-CoV-2 variants. On the study more broadly: Once, or twice with 56 days between doses, Ad26.COV2.S was given intramuscularly. Study-wide results and caveats: Vaccinees showed greater spike-specific TCR breadth than placebo recipients. Spike-specific CD8+ and CD4+ T cell responses reportedly showed substantial breadth after vaccination.

Using immunoSEQ multiplex PCR, the repertoire was profiled, and TCRdb retains in-frame clones only, with some absent. The sample includes 400,000 to 450,000 clones, 80% to 95% seen only once; the top ten take about 12%. V dropped 3 bases and J dropped 0 bases, with 21 bases sitting between them. The CDR3 spans 18 residues. CDR1 is LNHNV and CDR2 is YYDKDF in the germline V gene (reference sequence). The sample in question was peripheral blood, obtained in a trial of Ad26.COV2.S vaccine versus placebo. The clonotype was recovered from a person between 18 and 65 years old who received the Ad26.COV2.S COVID-19 vaccine or a placebo. This chain connects TRBV15 to TRBJ2-7; a possible D gene is TRBD2 (5 bases). The CDR3 DNA reads as TGTGCCACCAGCAGGGTCTACGGACTTCCTAGGAGCTCCTACGAGCAGTACTTC. It encodes CATSRVYGLPRSSYEQYF.